The 24 T cell receptor beta chains reported below all come from one sample, sequenced in a study of blood T cell repertoires in COVID-19. The repertoire was sequenced with immunoSEQ multiplex PCR; TCRdb's copy has only in-frame clones and lacks some. The table lists just over 150,000 clones, approximately 86% of them singletons. Sequenced material: peripheral blood. The receptors here all came from a woman in her thirties or forties with COVID-19, enrolled during active disease.

V gene TRBV20-1 combines with J gene TRBJ2-7; 7 bases line up with TRBD1. CDR3 length equals 13 residues. Per the germline V gene, CDR1 is DFQATT and CDR2 is SNEGSKA (reference sequence). V was clipped by 4 bases and J by 0 bases; unmatched bases: 3. The CDR3 protein is CSANDRDSYEQYF. CDR3 in DNA: TGCAGTGCTAATGACAGGGACTCCTACGAGCAGTACTTC.

The gene calls are TRBV5-4 and TRBJ2-1; D is ambiguous. Trimming left V 3 bases short and J 0 bases short, with 16 bases between. The CDR3 has 17 amino acids. CDR1 and CDR2 (germline): SGHNT, YYREEE (reference sequence). The CDR3 loop is CASSYYELKSSYNEQFF. The CDR3 DNA reads TGTGCCAGCAGCTATTATGAACTTAAAAGCTCCTACAATGAGCAGTTCTTC.

The chain has TRBV4-1 and TRBJ1-1, with a tentative D call TRBD1 (5 bases). The CDR3 extends over 14 amino acids. Looked up from germline, CDR1 is MGHRA and CDR2 is YSYEKL. The V end was cut by 0 bases, the J end by 4 bases, with 9 bases between. The CDR3 loop is CASSQEGGSTEAFF. The CDR3 DNA reads as TGCGCCAGCAGCCAAGAGGGGGGAAGCACTGAAGCTTTCTTT.

This clone occurred once. The V and J genes are TRBV6-2 or TRBV6-3 and TRBJ1-1; no clear D gene. V lost 6 bases to trimming and J lost 1 base, with 12 bases between them. Germline V gene data show CDR1 as MNHEY and CDR2 as SVGEGT. There are 14 residues in the CDR3. CDR3 region: CASSNNYRNTEAFF. The CDR3 DNA sequence: TGTGCCAGCAGCAACAATTACCGGAACACTGAAGCTTTCTTT.

This clone was seen a few times. The chain links TRBV11-2 to TRBJ1-1, with 11 bases lining up with TRBD1. This CDR3 contains 16 residues. Trimming at V came to 1 base and at J to 8 bases, leaving 9 bases not matched to a gene. Germline CDR1 is SGHAT and CDR2 is FQNNGV. This chain's CDR3 is CASSLAPGQGASEAFF. CDR3 in DNA: TGTGCCAGCAGCTTAGCTCCAGGACAGGGGGCGTCCGAAGCTTTCTTT.

This clone was seen more than once but under ten times. The chain combines TRBV10-3 with TRBJ1-6, with D unresolved. Germline assignment: CDR1 ENHRY and CDR2 SYGVKD. CDR3 length: 12 residues. V lost 2 bases to trimming and J lost 8 bases, with 4 bases between them. This chain's CDR3 is CAISEADSPLHF. The CDR3 DNA is TGTGCCATCAGTGAGGCAGATTCACCCCTCCACTTT.

The chain couples TRBV14 to TRBJ1-1; weak D call: TRBD1 (5 bases). The germline V and J ends were trimmed by 2 bases and 5 bases, with 9 bases remaining between them. This CDR3 is built from 13 residues. Germline loops: CDR1 SGHDN, CDR2 FVKESK. The CDR3 loop is CASSQQGYTEAFF. The CDR3 DNA reads as TGTGCCAGCAGCCAACAGGGTTATACTGAAGCTTTCTTT.

V gene TRBV6-2 or TRBV6-3 combines with J gene TRBJ1-5, with TRBD1 matching 7 bases. Germline-derived CDR1 and CDR2 are MNHEY and SVGEGT. J lost 5 bases, V lost 5 bases, and 12 bases had no gene match. The CDR3 runs to 16 residues. The CDR3 region is CASSRLGTAEDQPQHF. The CDR3 region has the DNA TGTGCCAGCAGTAGGCTCGGGACAGCCGAGGATCAGCCCCAGCATTTT.

This clone was picked up a small number of times. The chain carries TRBV2 and TRBJ1-5; D gene uncertain. Germline CDR1 is SNHLY and CDR2 is FYNNEI. Trimming left V 8 bases short and J 2 bases short, with 10 bases between. The CDR3 sequence is 13 residues long. Here the CDR3 reads CASRGGGNQPQHF. The CDR3 region has the DNA TGTGCCAGCCGGGGAGGCGGCAATCAGCCCCAGCATTTT.

This chain joins TRBV10-2 and TRBJ2-5, with TRBD1 identical over 7 bases. There are 13 residues in the CDR3. The germline V gene has CDR1 WSHSY and CDR2 SAAADI. V shed 3 bases and J 3 bases; nucleotides not matched to a gene: 1. In DNA form, the CDR3 reads TGCGCCAGCAGTGAAGGGACAGAAGAGACCCAGTACTTC. This codes for CASSEGTEETQYF.

V gene TRBV7-9 combines with J gene TRBJ2-5; TRBD1 matches 10 bases. CDR3 length: 18 amino acids. The ends lost 4 bases at V and 4 bases at J; junction bases unmatched: 15. The germline V gene encodes CDR1 SEHNR and CDR2 FQNEAQ (reference sequence). CDR3 in amino acids: CASSSLRLGTGDTETQYF. The DNA for the CDR3 is TGTGCCAGCAGCTCACTCAGACTCGGGACAGGGGACACAGAGACCCAGTACTTC.

The chain recombines TRBV7-9 with TRBJ1-2; possibly TRBD1 for D (5 bases). Trimming cost V 0 bases and J 4 bases, with 9 bases left between them. Germline CDR1 and CDR2: SEHNR and FQNEAQ (reference sequence). The CDR3 consists of 14 residues. CDR3 amino acids: CASSLADRLYGYTF. In DNA form, the CDR3 reads TGTGCCAGCAGCTTAGCCGACAGACTCTATGGCTACACCTTC. Drawing the rest from reference TRBV7-9 and TRBJ1-2, the complete variable domain is DTGVSQNPRHKITKRGQNVTFRCDPISEHNRLYWYRQTLGQGPEFLTYFQNEAQLEKSRLLSDRFSAERPKGSFSTLEIQRTEQGDSAMYLCASSLADRLYGYTFGSGTRLTVV.

The table lists this clone with a few counts. The chain recombines TRBV5-6 with TRBJ2-1; the D gene is possibly TRBD2 (6 bases). V was shortened by 5 bases and J by 0 bases, with 15 bases between the two germline ends. Germline CDR1 is SGHDT and CDR2 is YYEEEE. This CDR3 is built from 16 residues. The CDR3 DNA reads as TGTGCCAGCAGTTTCGGGGGAGGTGGCTCCTACAATGAGCAGTTCTTC. This codes for CASSFGGGGSYNEQFF.

The chain recombines TRBV7-9 with TRBJ1-1, with D tentatively TRBD1 (6 bases). CDR1 is SEHNR, CDR2 FQNEAQ, per germline (reference sequence). V shed 5 bases and J shed 8 bases, with 12 bases lying between them. CDR3 length: 12 amino acids. This chain's CDR3 is CASSRTDREAFF. Here the CDR3 DNA reads TGTGCCAGCAGCCGAACAGACAGGGAAGCTTTCTTT.

V is TRBV7-6 and J is TRBJ2-1, with a tentative D call TRBD2 (5 bases). Germline lookup yields CDR1 SGHVS and CDR2 FNYEAQ. V gave up 5 bases and J gave up 2 bases, with 13 bases separating them. This CDR3 contains 15 residues. As DNA, the CDR3 is TGTGCCAGCAGCCCGAGCGGTTTTACCTACAATGAGCAGTTCTTC. Translated, it gives CASSPSGFTYNEQFF.

The chain joins TRBV4-2 to TRBJ1-6; D remains ambiguous. The germline V gene has CDR1 LGHNA and CDR2 YNFKEQ. Trimming took 0 bases from V and 0 from J, leaving 12 bases between them. The CDR3 contains 18 residues. CDR3 amino acids: CASSQEPRMSSYNSPLHF. DNA for the CDR3: TGTGCCAGCAGCCAAGAGCCCAGGATGAGCTCCTATAATTCACCCCTCCACTTT.

The chain is built from TRBV2 and TRBJ1-1; no clear D. There are 15 residues in the CDR3. In germline, CDR1 is SNHLY, CDR2 FYNNEI. V was trimmed by 3 bases and J by 4 bases, leaving 15 bases between them. As DNA, the CDR3 is TGTGCCAGCAGTGAGCGACATCCCTTAGGCACTGAAGCTTTCTTT. This sequence encodes CASSERHPLGTEAFF.

The gene calls are TRBV11-3 and TRBJ2-5; possible D gene TRBD1, 7 bases. This CDR3 is 15 amino acids long. V was shortened by 0 bases and J by 5 bases, with 13 bases between the two germline ends. Germline CDR1 and CDR2: SGHNT and YENEEA. CDR3 DNA: TGTGCCAGCAGCTTAGAATCAGGGGGGCTGGAGACCCAGTACTTC. It codes for CASSLESGGLETQYF.

The V call is TRBV6-2 or TRBV6-3, the J call TRBJ1-1, with a tentative D call TRBD1 (5 bases). The germline gives CDR1 MNHEY, CDR2 SVGEGT. The V end was cut by 5 bases, the J end by 1 base, with 8 bases between. This CDR3 has 13 residues. The CDR3 loop is CASSHGQNTEAFF. The CDR3 DNA sequence: TGTGCCAGCAGTCATGGACAGAACACTGAAGCTTTCTTT.

The V and J genes are TRBV7-2 and TRBJ2-3; 9 bases line up with TRBD2. The V segment lost 4 bases and the J segment 7 bases; nucleotides outside the gene matches: 6. This CDR3 comprises 14 residues. Looked up from germline, CDR1 is SGHTA and CDR2 is FQGNSA. DNA of the CDR3: TGTGCCAGCAGCTCGGCGGGGGGGGGAAATACGCAGTATTTT. Translating gives CASSSAGGGNTQYF.

This clone came up a few times. The rearrangement joins TRBV7-9 to TRBJ1-4; D unresolved. This CDR3 has 13 amino acids. Trimming pared 8 bases from V and 7 bases from J, leaving 14 bases between. Germline CDR1 reads SEHNR; CDR2 reads FQNEAQ (reference sequence). CDR3 sequence: CASGRREGEKLFF. CDR3 sequence (DNA): TGTGCCAGCGGGAGGAGGGAAGGTGAAAAACTGTTTTTT.

V is TRBV11-2 and J is TRBJ2-7; 11 bases line up with TRBD1. The CDR3 covers 14 residues. Trimming took 9 bases from V and 3 from J; bases not matched to a gene: 7. The germline CDR1 and CDR2 sequences are SGHAT and FQNNGV. The CDR3: CASARGTGGYEQYF. CDR3 DNA: TGTGCCAGTGCTCGTGGGACAGGGGGCTACGAGCAGTACTTC.

The J gene is TRBJ2-7, the V gene TRBV29-1; 7 bases align to TRBD1. CDR1 is SQVTM and CDR2 is ANQGSEA in the germline V gene. This CDR3 spans 15 amino acids. The V and J ends lost 6 bases and 5 bases, in that order; junction bases with no gene match: 16. The CDR3 nucleotides are TGCAGCGTCCCCGTTCTGACAGGGAAGAGTGACGAGCAGTACTTC. It specifies CSVPVLTGKSDEQYF.

The CDR3 DNA sequence: TGTGCCAGCAGCCGACAGAGCAATCAGCCCCAGCATTTT. This encodes CASSRQSNQPQHF. This chain connects TRBV7-2 to TRBJ1-5, with a weak D call TRBD1 (5 bases). The V gene's germline CDR1 is SGHTA and CDR2 FQGNSA. The CDR3 length is 13 residues. The V end lost 5 bases, the J end lost 1 base, and 6 bases lay between the germline ends.